Listed below are T cell receptor beta chains from one sample, sequenced in a study of T-cell reconstitution after alpha-beta-depleted transplantation in children. From the PCR reads, TCRdb called clonotypes with MiXCR, one entry per CDR3 protein. The sample records approximately 490,000 distinct CDR3 sequences, under 15% being singletons. This specimen consisted of PBMCs from the stem cell graft donor, obtained from the stem cell graft. Every receptor here comes from a human donor who donated a stem cell graft to a child with combined immunodeficiency. The CDR3 runs from the conserved cysteine through the conserved F or W. The D gene is left open where the match is weak. Size is omitted from some rows. Given values are once, few, many or a class for expanded clones.

len	abundance	d_gene	v_gene	j_gene	CDR3aa	CDR3nt
12	NA	NA	TRBV7-9	TRBJ2-3	CASTISTDTQYF	TGTGCCAGCACGATTAGCACAGATACGCAGTATTTT
12	many	TRBD1	TRBV12-3/TRBV12-4	TRBJ2-1	CASSTTGREQFF	TGTGCCAGCAGTACGACAGGGCGTGAGCAGTTCTTC
17	few	NA	TRBV5-1	TRBJ2-5	CASSLGQWVGEGETQYF	TGCGCCAGCAGCTTGGGCCAGTGGGTCGGAGAAGGAGAGACCCAGTACTTC
14	NA	TRBD1	TRBV7-9	TRBJ2-1	CASSSTGEVNEQFF	TGTGCCAGCAGCTCGACAGGGGAGGTCAATGAGCAGTTCTTC
13	few	NA	TRBV12-3/TRBV12-4	TRBJ2-5	CAIRRRQQETQYF	TGTGCCATCCGGCGGCGGCAACAAGAGACCCAGTACTTC
16	many	TRBD2	TRBV20-1	TRBJ2-1	CSARSGLAGGSNEQFF	TGCAGTGCTAGATCAGGACTAGCGGGGGGTTCCAATGAGCAGTTCTTC
15	NA	NA	TRBV27	TRBJ1-2	CASSFSAGSSYGYTF	TGTGCCAGCAGTTTTTCGGCCGGGTCTAGCTATGGCTACACCTTC
13	NA	NA	TRBV9	TRBJ2-7	CASSVEGLYEQYF	TGTGCCAGCAGCGTAGAAGGGCTCTACGAGCAGTACTTC
10	many	NA	TRBV12-3/TRBV12-4	TRBJ1-1	CASSSGKAFF	TGTGCCAGCAGTTCCGGGAAAGCTTTCTTT
17	few	NA	TRBV5-6	TRBJ2-7	CASSLAWGTADSYEQYF	TGTGCCAGCAGCTTGGCATGGGGGACGGCCGACTCCTACGAGCAGTACTTC